The T cell receptor beta chain under discussion was sequenced for a study of shared clonotypes between healthy human individuals. Study-wide background: Each donor had three CD4 naive, three CD4 memory, two CD8 naive and one CD8 memory plate.

It was across several immunoSEQ plates that each subset's genomic DNA was evenly split. Clones were sequenced by immunoSEQ multiplex PCR, and TCRdb holds only the in-frame ones, with some missing. The sample includes some 1,600,000 clones, 98% of them seen just once. CDR1 is SNHLY, CDR2 FYNNEI, per germline. After removal of 8 bases from V and 5 bases from J, the junction contained 7 bases not matched to a gene. CDR3 length: 14 residues. Sequencing was performed on naive CD4+ T cells sorted from blood. Subset here: CD45RA+ positively selected. The rearrangement uses TRBV2 and TRBJ2-7, with 12 bases aligning to TRBD1. This clonotype was obtained from a man younger than 45 in good health. CDR3 loop: CASDLGQGANEQYF. In nucleotides, the CDR3 is TGTGCCAGCGACTTGGGACAGGGGGCTAACGAGCAGTACTTC.